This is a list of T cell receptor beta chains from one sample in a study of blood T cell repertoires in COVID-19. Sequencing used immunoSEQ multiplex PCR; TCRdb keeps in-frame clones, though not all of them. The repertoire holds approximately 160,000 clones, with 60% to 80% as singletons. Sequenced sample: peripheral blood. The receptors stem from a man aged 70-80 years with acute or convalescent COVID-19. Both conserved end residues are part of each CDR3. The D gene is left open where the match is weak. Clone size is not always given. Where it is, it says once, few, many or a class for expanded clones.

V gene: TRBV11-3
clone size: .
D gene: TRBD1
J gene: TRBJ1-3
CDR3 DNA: TGTGCCAGCAGGGACAGGGCTGGAAACACCATATATTTT
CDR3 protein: CASRDRAGNTIYF

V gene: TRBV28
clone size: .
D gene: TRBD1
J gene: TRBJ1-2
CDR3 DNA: TGTGCCAGCAGTTTAACCGGACAGGGGGACTATGGCTACACCTTC
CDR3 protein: CASSLTGQGDYGYTF

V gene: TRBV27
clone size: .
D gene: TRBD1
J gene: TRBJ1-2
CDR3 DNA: TGTGCCAGCAGTGGGGGACAGACAAAGTATGGCTACACCTTC
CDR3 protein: CASSGGQTKYGYTF

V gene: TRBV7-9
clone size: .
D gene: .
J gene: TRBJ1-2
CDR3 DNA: TGTGCCAGCAGCTTAGGGGTAACAGGGCTGGACTATGGCTACACCTTC
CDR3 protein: CASSLGVTGLDYGYTF

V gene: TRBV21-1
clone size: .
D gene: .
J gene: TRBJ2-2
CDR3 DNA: TGTGCCAGCAGCAAAGAGGGGTCCGGGGAGCTGTTTTTT
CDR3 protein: CASSKEGSGELFF

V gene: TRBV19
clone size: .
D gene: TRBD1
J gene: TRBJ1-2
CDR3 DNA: TGTGCCAGTCTGGAGACAGGGTTTTTTGGCTACACCTTC
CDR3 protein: CASLETGFFGYTF

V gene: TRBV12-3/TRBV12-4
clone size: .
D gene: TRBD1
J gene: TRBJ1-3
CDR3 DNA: TGTGCCAGCAACGACAGGGTTGGAAACACCATATATTTT
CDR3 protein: CASNDRVGNTIYF

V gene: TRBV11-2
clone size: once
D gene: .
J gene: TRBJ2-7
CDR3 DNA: TGTGCCAGCAGCACAGGGCCCGAGCAGTACTTC
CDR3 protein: CASSTGPEQYF

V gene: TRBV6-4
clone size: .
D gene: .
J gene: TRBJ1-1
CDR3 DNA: TGTGCCAGCAGGGACCTCCGGGGGGGCACTGAAGCTTTCTTT
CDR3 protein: CASRDLRGGTEAFF

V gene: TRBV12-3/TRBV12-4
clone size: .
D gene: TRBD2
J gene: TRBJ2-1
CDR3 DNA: TGTGCCAACGGACTAGCGGGTGGGAATGAGCAGTTCTTC
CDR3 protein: CANGLAGGNEQFF

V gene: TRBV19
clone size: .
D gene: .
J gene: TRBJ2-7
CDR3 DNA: TGTGCCAGTAGTGGATGGACAGACGTCTACGAGCAGTACTTC
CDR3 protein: CASSGWTDVYEQYF

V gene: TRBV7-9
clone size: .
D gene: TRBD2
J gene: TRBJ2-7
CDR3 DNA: TGTGCCAGCAGCTCCCCCGGGACTAGCGGCGAGCAGTACTTC
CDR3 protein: CASSSPGTSGEQYF

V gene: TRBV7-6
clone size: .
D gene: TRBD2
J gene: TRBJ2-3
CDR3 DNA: TGTGCCAGCAGCCCAATGACTAGCGGGGGGGCGACAGATACGCAGTATTTT
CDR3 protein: CASSPMTSGGATDTQYF

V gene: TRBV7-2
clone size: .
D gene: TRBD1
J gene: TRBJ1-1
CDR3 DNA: TGTGCCAGCAGCTTAGGGGGCAGGGGGATGAACACTGAAGCTTTCTTT
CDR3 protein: CASSLGGRGMNTEAFF

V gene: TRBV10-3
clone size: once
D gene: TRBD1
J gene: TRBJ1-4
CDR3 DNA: TGTGCCATCAGTGAGGGGGACAGCAGAAATGAAAAACTGTTTTTT
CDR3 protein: CAISEGDSRNEKLFF

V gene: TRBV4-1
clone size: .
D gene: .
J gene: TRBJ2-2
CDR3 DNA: TGCGCCAGCAGCCAGCGGGACAGCCGGAACACCGGGGAGCTGTTTTTT
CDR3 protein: CASSQRDSRNTGELFF

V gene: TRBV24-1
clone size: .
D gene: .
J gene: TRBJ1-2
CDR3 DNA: TGTGCCACCAGTGATTTGGCACAGGGATATGGCTACACCTTC
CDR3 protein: CATSDLAQGYGYTF

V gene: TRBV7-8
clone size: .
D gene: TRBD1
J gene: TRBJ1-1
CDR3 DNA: TGTGCCAGCAGCCCTCGGACAGGGGAAGCTTTCTTT
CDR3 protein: CASSPRTGEAFF

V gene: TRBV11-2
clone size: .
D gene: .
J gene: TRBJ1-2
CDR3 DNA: TGTGCCAGCAGCATCAACAGGGATGGCTACACCTTC
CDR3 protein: CASSINRDGYTF

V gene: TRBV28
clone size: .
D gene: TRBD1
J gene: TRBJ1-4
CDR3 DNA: TGTGCCAGCAGGTCTACGGGACAGGGTAATGAAAAACTGTTTTTT
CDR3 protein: CASRSTGQGNEKLFF

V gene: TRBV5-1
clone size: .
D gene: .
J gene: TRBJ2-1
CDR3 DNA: TGCGCCAGCAGCTTGGTCGGGAGTATCGATGAGCAGTTCTTC
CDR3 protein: CASSLVGSIDEQFF

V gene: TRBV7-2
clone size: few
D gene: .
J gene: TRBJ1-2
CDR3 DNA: TGTGCCAGCAGCTTATCCGCGACCGGGGGCTATGGCTACACCTTC
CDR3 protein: CASSLSATGGYGYTF

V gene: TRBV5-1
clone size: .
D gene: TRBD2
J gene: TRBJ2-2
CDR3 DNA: TGCGCCAGCAGCTTGTCGACTAGCAGGAACACCGGGGAGCTGTTTTTT
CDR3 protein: CASSLSTSRNTGELFF

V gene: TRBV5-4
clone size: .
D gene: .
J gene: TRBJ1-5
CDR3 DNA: TGTGCCAGCAGCTTTACTGCTCAGCCCCAGCATTTT
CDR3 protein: CASSFTAQPQHF

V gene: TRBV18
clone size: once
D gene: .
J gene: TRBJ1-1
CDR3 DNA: TGTGCCAGCTCCACCAGGGCCGTGAACACTGAAGCTTTCTTT
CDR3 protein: CASSTRAVNTEAFF

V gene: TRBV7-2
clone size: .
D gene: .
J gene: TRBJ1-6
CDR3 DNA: TGTGCCAGCAGCCCCCAGGGTAGTAGGAGCTCCTATAATTCACCCCTCCACTTT
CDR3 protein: CASSPQGSRSSYNSPLHF

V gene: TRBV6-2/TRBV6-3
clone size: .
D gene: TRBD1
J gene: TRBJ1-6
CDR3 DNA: TGTGCCAGCAGCAACCCGAGGACAGGGAGTTCACCCCTCCACTTT
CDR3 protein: CASSNPRTGSSPLHF